This entry concerns a single T cell receptor beta chain. Sequencing of TCR beta was undertaken in CD8+ and CD4+ T cells derived from blood. TEMRA cells were FACS-enriched, unlike CD8+ and CD4+ T cells, which were negatively isolated. This sample was taken from a study of CD8 T cells in Susac syndrome. The CDR3 consists of 15 residues. Germline V CDR1 and CDR2: SNHLY, FYNNEI. V shed 10 bases and J shed 0 bases, with 13 bases lying between them. Reverse transcription of roughly 0.5 to 1 ug RNA was performed with random hexamers. TCRdb ran MiXCR on the immunoSEQ multiplex PCR reads and lists one entry per CDR3 protein. The table has more than 150,000 distinct CDR3 sequences, about 91% seen once.

This receptor was obtained from a human donor in good health. The sequencing sample was made of CD4+ T cells from PBMCs. The chain couples TRBV2 to TRBJ2-6, with D unclear. This chain's CDR3 is CAIYSGPSGANVLTF. The CDR3, as DNA: TGTGCCATTTACTCGGGCCCCTCTGGGGCCAACGTCCTGACTTTC.